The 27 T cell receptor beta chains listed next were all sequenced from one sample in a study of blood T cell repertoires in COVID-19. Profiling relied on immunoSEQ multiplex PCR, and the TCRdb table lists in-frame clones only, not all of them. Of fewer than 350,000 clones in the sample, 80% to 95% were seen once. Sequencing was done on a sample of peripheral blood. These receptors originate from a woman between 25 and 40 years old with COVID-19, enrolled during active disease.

The CDR3 DNA reads TGTGCCAGCAGCCCCCGACTAGAGTCTTACAATGAGCAGTTCTTC. This gives the protein CASSPRLESYNEQFF. The V call is TRBV7-9, the J call TRBJ2-1; tentatively, D is TRBD2 (6 bases). The V gene lost 5 bases and the J gene lost 4 bases, with 15 bases spanning the gap. The CDR3 runs 15 residues. Germline V gene data show CDR1 as SEHNR and CDR2 as FQNEAQ (reference sequence).

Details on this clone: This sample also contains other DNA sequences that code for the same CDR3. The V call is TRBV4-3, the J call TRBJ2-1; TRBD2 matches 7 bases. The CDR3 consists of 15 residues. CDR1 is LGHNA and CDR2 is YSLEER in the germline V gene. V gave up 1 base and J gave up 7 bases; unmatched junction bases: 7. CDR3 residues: CASSQGLASGNEQFF. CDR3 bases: TGCGCCAGCAGCCAAGGACTAGCCTCCGGTAATGAGCAGTTCTTC.

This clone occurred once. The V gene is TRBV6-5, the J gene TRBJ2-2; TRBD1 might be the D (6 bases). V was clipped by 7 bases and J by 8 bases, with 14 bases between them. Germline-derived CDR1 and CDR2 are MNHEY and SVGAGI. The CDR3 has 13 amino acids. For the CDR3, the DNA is TGTGCCAGCAAACGAACAGGGATTGGGGAGCTGTTTTTT. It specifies CASKRTGIGELFF.

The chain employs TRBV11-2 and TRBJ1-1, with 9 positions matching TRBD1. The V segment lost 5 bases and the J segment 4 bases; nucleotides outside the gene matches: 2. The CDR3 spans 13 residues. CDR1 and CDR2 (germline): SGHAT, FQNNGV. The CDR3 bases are TGTGCCAGCAGCACGACAGGGGGCACTGAAGCTTTCTTT. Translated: CASSTTGGTEAFF.

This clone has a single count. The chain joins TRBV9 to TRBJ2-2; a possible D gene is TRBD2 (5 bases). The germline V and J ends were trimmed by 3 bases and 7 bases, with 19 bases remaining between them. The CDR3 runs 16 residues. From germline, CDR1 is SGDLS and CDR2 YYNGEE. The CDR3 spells CASSERGSSGIGELFF. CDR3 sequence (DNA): TGTGCCAGCAGCGAACGTGGGAGCTCGGGGATCGGGGAGCTGTTTTTT.

This CDR3 reads CASSLLGAVNTEAFF. For the CDR3, the DNA is TGTGCCAGCTCACTATTAGGGGCCGTGAACACTGAAGCTTTCTTT. This chain uses TRBV18 with TRBJ1-1; weak D call: TRBD1 (5 bases). V shed 4 bases and J shed 0 bases, with 12 bases lying between them. Looked up from germline, CDR1 is KGHSH and CDR2 is LQKENI. The CDR3 is 15 residues long. The full variable domain, with the rest looked up from reference TRBV18 and TRBJ1-1, is NAGVMQNPRHLVRRRGQEARLRCSPMKGHSHVYWYRQLPEEGLKFMVYLQKENIIDESGMPKERFSAEFPKEGPSILRIQQVVRGDSAAYFCASSLLGAVNTEAFFGQGTRLTVV.

CDR3 DNA sequence: TGTGCCCCCGCGGGCCTAGCGGGAGCCCCCAATGAGCAGTTCTTC. Its protein is CAPAGLAGAPNEQFF. V is TRBV7-9 and J is TRBJ2-1; TRBD2 matches 10 bases. The V and J ends lost 11 bases and 6 bases, in that order; junction bases with no gene match: 13. This CDR3 region has 15 residues. Germline V gene data show CDR1 as SEHNR and CDR2 as FQNEAQ (reference sequence).

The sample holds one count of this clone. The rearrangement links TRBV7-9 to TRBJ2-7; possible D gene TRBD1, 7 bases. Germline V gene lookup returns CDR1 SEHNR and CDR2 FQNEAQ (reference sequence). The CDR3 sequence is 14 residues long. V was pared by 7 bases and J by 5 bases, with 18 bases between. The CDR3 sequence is CASNQGGPSDEQYF. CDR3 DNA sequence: TGTGCCAGCAACCAGGGGGGACCGTCGGACGAGCAGTACTTC.

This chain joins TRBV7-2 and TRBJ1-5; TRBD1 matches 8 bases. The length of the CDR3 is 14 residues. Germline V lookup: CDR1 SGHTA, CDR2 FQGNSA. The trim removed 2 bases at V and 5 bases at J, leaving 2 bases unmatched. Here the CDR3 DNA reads TGTGCCAGCAGCTTATCAGGGGGCGATCAGCCCCAGCATTTT. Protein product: CASSLSGGDQPQHF. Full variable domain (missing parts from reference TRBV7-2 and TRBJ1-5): GAGVSQSPSNKVTEKGKDVELRCDPISGHTALYWYRQSLGQGLEFLIYFQGNSAPDKSGLPSDRFSAERTGGSVSTLTIQRTQQEDSAVYLCASSLSGGDQPQHFGDGTRLSIL.

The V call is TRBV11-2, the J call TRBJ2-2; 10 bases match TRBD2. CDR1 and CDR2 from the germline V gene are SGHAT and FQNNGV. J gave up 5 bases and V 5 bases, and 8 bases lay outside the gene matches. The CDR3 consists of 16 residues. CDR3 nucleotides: TGTGCCAGCAGCCCCATAGCGGGAGGACGAACCGGGGAGCTGTTTTTT. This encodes CASSPIAGGRTGELFF. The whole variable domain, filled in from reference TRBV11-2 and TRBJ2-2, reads EAGVAQSPRYKIIEKRQSVAFWCNPISGHATLYWYQQILGQGPKLLIQFQNNGVVDDSQLPKDRFSAERLKGVDSTLKIQPAKLEDSAVYLCASSPIAGGRTGELFFGEGSRLTVL.

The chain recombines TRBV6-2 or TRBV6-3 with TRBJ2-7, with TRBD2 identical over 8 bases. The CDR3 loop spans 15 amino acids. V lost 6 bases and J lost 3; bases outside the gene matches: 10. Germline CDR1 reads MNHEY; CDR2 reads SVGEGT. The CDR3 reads CASSPWAGGFYEQYF. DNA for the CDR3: TGTGCCAGCAGCCCCTGGGCGGGAGGATTCTACGAGCAGTACTTC.

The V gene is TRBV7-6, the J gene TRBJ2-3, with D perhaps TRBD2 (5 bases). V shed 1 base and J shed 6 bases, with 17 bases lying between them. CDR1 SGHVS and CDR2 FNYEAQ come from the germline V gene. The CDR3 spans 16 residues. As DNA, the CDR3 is TGTGCCAGCAGCTTAGTAGTGGCTTCCCGGAGGGATACGCAGTATTTT. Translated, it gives CASSLVVASRRDTQYF.

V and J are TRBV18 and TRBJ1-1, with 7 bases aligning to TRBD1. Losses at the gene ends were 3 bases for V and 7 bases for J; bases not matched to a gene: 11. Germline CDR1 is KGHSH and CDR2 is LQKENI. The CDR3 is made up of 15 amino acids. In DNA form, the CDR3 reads TGTGCCAGCTCACCGACAATACAGGGGAGGAATGAAGCTTTCTTT. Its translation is CASSPTIQGRNEAFF.

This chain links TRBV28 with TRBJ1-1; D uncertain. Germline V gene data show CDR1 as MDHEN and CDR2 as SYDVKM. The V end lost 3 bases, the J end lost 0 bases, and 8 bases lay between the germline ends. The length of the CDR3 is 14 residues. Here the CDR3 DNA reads TGTGCCAGCAGTTTGAGGGCACTGAACACTGAAGCTTTCTTT. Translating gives CASSLRALNTEAFF.

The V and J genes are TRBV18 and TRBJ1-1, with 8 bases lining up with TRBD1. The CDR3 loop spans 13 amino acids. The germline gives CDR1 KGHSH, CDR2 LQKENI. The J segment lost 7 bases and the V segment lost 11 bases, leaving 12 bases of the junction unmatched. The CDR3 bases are TGTGCCGGAGCGGGACAGGCGGGCGGTGAAGCTTTCTTT. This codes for CAGAGQAGGEAFF.

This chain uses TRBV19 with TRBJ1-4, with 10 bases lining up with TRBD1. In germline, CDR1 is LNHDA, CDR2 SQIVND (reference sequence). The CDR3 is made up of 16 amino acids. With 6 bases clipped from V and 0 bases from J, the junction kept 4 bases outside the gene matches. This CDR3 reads CASSAGTGATNEKLFF. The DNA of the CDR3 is TGTGCCAGTAGCGCCGGGACAGGGGCAACTAATGAAAAACTGTTTTTT.

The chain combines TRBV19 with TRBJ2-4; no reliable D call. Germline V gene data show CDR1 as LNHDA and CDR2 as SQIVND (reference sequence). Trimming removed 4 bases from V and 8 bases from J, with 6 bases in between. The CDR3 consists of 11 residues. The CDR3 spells CASSTTDIQYF. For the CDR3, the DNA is TGTGCCAGTAGTACCACAGACATTCAGTACTTC.

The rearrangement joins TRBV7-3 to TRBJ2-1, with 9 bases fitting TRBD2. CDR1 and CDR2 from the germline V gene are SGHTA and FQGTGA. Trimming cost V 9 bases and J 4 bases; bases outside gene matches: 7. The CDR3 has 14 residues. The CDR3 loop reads CASKTSGDYNEQFF. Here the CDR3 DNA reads TGTGCCAGTAAGACTAGCGGAGATTACAATGAGCAGTTCTTC.

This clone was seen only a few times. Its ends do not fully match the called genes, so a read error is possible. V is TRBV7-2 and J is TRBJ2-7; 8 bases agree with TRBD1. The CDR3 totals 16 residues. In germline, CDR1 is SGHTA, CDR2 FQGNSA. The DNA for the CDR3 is TGTGCCAGCAGCGTAGCCCTAACAGGGGGGTCCTACGAGCAGTACTTC. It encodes CASSVALTGGSYEQYF.

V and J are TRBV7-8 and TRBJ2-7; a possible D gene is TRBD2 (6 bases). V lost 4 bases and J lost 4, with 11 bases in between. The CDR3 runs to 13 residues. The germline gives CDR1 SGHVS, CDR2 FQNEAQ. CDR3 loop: CASSSGGCYEQYF. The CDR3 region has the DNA TGTGCCAGCAGCTCTGGGGGGTGTTACGAGCAGTACTTC.

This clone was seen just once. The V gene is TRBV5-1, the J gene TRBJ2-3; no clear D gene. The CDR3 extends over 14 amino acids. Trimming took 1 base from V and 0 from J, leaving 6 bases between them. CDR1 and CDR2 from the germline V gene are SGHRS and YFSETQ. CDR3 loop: CASSLISSTDTQYF. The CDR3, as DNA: TGCGCCAGCAGCTTGATCTCTAGCACAGATACGCAGTATTTT.

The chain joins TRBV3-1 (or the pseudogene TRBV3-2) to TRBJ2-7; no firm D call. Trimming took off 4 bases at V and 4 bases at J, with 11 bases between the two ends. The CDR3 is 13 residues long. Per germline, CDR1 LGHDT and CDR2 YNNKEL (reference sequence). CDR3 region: CASSPHSGYEQYF. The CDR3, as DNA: TGTGCCAGCAGCCCACACTCCGGGTACGAGCAGTACTTC.

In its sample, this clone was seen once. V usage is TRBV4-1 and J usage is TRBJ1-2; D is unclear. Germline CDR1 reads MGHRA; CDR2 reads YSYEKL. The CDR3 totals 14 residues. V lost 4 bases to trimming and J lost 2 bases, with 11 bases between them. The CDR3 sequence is CASSPRTGNYGYTF. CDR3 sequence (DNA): TGCGCCAGCAGCCCCCGGACGGGGAACTATGGCTACACCTTC.

CDR3 sequence reads: CASGRDREAFF. DNA of the CDR3: TGTGCCAGCGGCCGGGACAGAGAAGCTTTCTTT. The genes are TRBV27 and TRBJ1-1; TRBD1 aligns across 7 bases. Per germline, CDR1 MNHEY and CDR2 SMNVEV (reference sequence). This CDR3 has 11 residues. J lost 8 bases, V lost 8 bases, and 5 bases had no gene match.

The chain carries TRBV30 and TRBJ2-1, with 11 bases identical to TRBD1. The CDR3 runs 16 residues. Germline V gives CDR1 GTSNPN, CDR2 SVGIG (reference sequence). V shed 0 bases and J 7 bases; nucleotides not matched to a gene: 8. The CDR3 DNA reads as TGTGCCTGGAGTGTACGAGGACAGGGGGCGAAGAATGAGCAGTTCTTC. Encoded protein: CAWSVRGQGAKNEQFF.

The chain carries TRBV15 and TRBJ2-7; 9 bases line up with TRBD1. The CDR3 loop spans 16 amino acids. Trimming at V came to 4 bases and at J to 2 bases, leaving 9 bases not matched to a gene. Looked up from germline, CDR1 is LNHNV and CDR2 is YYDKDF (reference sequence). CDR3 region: CATSKHRDRVPYEQYF. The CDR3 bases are TGTGCCACCAGCAAACACCGGGACAGGGTCCCCTACGAGCAGTACTTC.

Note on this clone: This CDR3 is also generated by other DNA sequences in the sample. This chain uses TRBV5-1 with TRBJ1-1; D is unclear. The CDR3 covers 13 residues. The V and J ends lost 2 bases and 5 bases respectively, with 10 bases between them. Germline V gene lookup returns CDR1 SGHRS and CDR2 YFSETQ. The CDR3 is CASSLDVRTEAFF. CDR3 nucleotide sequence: TGCGCCAGCAGCTTAGACGTGAGGACTGAAGCTTTCTTT. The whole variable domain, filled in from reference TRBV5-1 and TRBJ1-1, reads KAGVTQTPRYLIKTRGQQVTLSCSPISGHRSVSWYQQTPGQGLQFLFEYFSETQRNKGNFPGRFSGRQFSNSRSEMNVSTLELGDSALYLCASSLDVRTEAFFGQGTRLTVV.